This T cell receptor beta chain appears in the sequencing data of a study of naive and memory T cell subsets. The study, taken as a whole, reports: Clonotypes are single alpha or beta chains, not paired receptors. RNA-based TCR counts may shift with T cell activation and differentiation.

An equimolar mix of two oligonucleotides served as the beta constant-region primer for TRBC1 and TRBC2. TCRdb itself ran the UMI-ligation and nested PCR reads through MiXCR, one entry per CDR3 protein. The repertoire holds some 28,000 distinct CDR3 sequences, 9.5% to 12% seen once, with approximately 17% in the top ten. This clonotype has more than one count but fewer than ten. Its antigen is not known. CMV status came from CD4+ IFNgamma after overnight CMV lysate stimulation. CD45RA-CD27- cells were effector memory; CD45RA+CD27- cells were EMRA. This clonotype originated in a human donor in good health. Source material: effector memory CD4+ T cells from blood. As to subset: effector memory, CD45RA- CD27-.

The CDR3 protein is CASSMLAGPEKLFF. The CDR3 DNA follows: TGTGCCAGTAGTATGTTAGCAGGGCCTGAAAAACTGTTTTTT. The V and J genes are TRBV19 and TRBJ1-4, with a weak D call TRBD1 (5 bases). CDR3 size: 14 residues. Germline CDR1 reads LNHDA; CDR2 reads SQIVND (reference sequence). The germline V and J ends were trimmed by 3 bases and 7 bases, with 12 bases remaining between them.